This T cell receptor (beta chain) is drawn from a study of molecular identifiers for immune sequencing clone quantification. The wider study: The replicate experiment used RNA from approximately 20,000 or 100,000 naive CD8 cells. This RNA was split into five aliquots, and four of them were sequenced.

In its sample, this clonotype was seen many times. Library preparation followed earlier protocols using designated TCR primers. TCRdb fed the PCR reads into MiXCR, producing one record per CDR3 protein. Among 350,000 or so distinct CDR3 sequences listed, 20% to 25% were seen once. The CDR3 spans 18 residues. Per germline, CDR1 SEHNR and CDR2 FQNEAQ (reference sequence). V lost 0 bases and J 0 bases, leaving 15 bases between the germline ends. The chain has TRBV7-9 and TRBJ1-3, with no clear D. The specimen was naive CD8+ T cells from blood, with Jurkat cell RNA spiked in. Subset specified: FACS-sorted CD8+CD4-CCR7+CD45RA+ naive T cells. This receptor was taken from a human donor in good health. Some libraries in this study had Jurkat cell RNA spiked in. As DNA, the CDR3 is TGTGCCAGCAGCTTAGCGTTTGGTGGTTGGTCCTCTGGAAACACCATATATTTT. Translating gives CASSLAFGGWSSGNTIYF. The variable domain in full, with the rest retrieved from reference TRBV7-9 and TRBJ1-3, is DTGVSQNPRHKITKRGQNVTFRCDPISEHNRLYWYRQTLGQGPEFLTYFQNEAQLEKSRLLSDRFSAERPKGSFSTLEIQRTEQGDSAMYLCASSLAFGGWSSGNTIYFGEGSWLTVV.